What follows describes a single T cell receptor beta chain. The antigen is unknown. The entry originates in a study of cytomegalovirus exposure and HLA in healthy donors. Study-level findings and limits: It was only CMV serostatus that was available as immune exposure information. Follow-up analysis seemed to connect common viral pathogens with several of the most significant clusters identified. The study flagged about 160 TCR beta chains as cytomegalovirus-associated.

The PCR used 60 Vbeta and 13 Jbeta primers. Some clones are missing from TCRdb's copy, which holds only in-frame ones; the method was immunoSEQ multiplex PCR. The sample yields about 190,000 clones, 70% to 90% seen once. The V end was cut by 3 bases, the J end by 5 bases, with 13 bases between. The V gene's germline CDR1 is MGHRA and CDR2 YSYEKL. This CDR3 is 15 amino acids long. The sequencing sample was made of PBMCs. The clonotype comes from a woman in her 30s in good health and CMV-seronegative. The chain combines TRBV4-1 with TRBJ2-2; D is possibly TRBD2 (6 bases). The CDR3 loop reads CASSHRVGGTGELFF. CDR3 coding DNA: TGCGCCAGCAGCCACCGGGTAGGAGGGACCGGGGAGCTGTTTTTT.